The 5 T cell receptor beta chains reported below all come from one sample, sequenced in a study of T cell repertoires in cytomegalovirus infection. TCRdb re-derived calls from the reads in MiXCR, one entry per CDR3 protein. This sample yields 450,000 to 600,000 distinct CDR3 sequences, of which roughly a third are seen a single time; 15% to 20% belongs to the top ten. The antigens of these receptors remain unknown. The sequencing here drew on cultured PBMCs, taken from culture after CMV antigen stimulation. The receptors originated from a human donor in good health (CMV status not recorded). Some clones in this sample may be carry-over from other donors' samples.

This clonotype was found many times. The chain recombines TRBV7-2 with TRBJ2-6; D unresolved. This CDR3 region has 17 residues. Trimming cost V 5 bases and J 0 bases, with 14 bases left between them. CDR1 is SGHTA, CDR2 FQGNSA, per germline. DNA for the CDR3: TGTGCCAGCAGCAGCCGGACGGGCGCCTCTGGGGCCAACGTCCTGACTTTC. Its translation is CASSSRTGASGANVLTF.

About this clonotype itself: The junction differs from germline at one of its ends, possibly a read error. The chain recombines TRBV4-1 with TRBJ1-4; TRBD1 matches at 7 bases. The V gene's germline CDR1 is MGHRA and CDR2 YSYEKL. CDR3 length equals 14 residues. CDR3 sequence (DNA): TGCGCCAGCAGCCTATACAGGGGAGGGGAAAAACTGTGTTTT. Its protein is CASSLYRGGEKLCF.

This clonotype is a singleton in its sample. The chain is built from TRBV27 and TRBJ1-5, with D perhaps TRBD1 (6 bases). The length of the CDR3 is 16 residues. With 2 bases removed from V and 2 bases from J, the gap between germline ends came to 13 bases. CDR1 MNHEY and CDR2 SMNVEV come from the germline V gene (reference sequence). CDR3 protein: CASSLITGLGNQPQHF. As DNA, the CDR3 is TGTGCCAGCAGTTTAATCACAGGGCTTGGCAATCAGCCCCAGCATTTT.

The sample holds a few counts of this clonotype. This rearrangement joins TRBV29-1 to TRBJ1-6; D is unclear. The germline V and J ends were trimmed by 4 bases and 5 bases, with 9 bases remaining between them. CDR1 and CDR2 from the germline V gene are SQVTM and ANQGSEA. The CDR3 contains 13 residues. DNA for the CDR3: TGCAGCGTTGGGGCGGGGAATAATTCACCCCTCCACTTT. It codes for CSVGAGNNSPLHF.

This chain links TRBV14 with TRBJ2-1; TRBD1 matches at 8 bases. This CDR3 has 15 residues. The germline CDR1 and CDR2 sequences are SGHDN and FVKESK. The trim removed 5 bases at V and 0 bases at J, leaving 3 bases unmatched. CDR3 residues: CASSKQGGSYNEQFF. The CDR3, as DNA: TGTGCCAGCAGCAAACAGGGGGGCTCCTACAATGAGCAGTTCTTC.